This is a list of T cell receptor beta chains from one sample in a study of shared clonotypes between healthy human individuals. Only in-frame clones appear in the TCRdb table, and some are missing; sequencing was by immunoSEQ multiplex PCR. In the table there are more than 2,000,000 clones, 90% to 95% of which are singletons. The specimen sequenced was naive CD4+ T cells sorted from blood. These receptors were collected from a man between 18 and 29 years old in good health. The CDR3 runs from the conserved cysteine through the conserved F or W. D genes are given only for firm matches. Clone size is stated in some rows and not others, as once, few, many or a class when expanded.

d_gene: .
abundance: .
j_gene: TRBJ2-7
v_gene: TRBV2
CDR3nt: TGTGCCAGTTCGACTACTACCTACGAGCAGTACTTC
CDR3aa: CASSTTTYEQYF

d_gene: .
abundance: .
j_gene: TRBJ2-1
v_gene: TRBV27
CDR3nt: TGTGCCAGCAGTTTATCTCTGGGATACAATGAGCAGTTCTTC
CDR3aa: CASSLSLGYNEQFF

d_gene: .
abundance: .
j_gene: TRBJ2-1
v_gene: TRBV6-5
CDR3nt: TGTGCCAGCCGTAGGTTGCGGCAGGGAAGTAATGAGCAGTTCTTC
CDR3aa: CASRRLRQGSNEQFF

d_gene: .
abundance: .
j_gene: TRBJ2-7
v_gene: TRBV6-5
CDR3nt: TGTGCCAGCAGTTCAACAGGGTTAGACGAGCAGTACTTC
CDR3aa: CASSSTGLDEQYF

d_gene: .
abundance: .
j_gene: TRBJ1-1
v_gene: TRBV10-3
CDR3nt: TGTGCCATCAGTGGATCTCAGAACACTGAAGCTTTCTTT
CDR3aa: CAISGSQNTEAFF

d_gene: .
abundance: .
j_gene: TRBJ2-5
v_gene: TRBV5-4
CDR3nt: TGTGCCAGCAGCTTGGATGGGACACCCGTGGAGACCCAGTACTTC
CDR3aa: CASSLDGTPVETQYF

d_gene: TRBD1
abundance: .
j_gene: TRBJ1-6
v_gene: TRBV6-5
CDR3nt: TGTGCCAGCAGTGCAGGGGGATTGACACATTCACCCCTCCACTTT
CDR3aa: CASSAGGLTHSPLHF

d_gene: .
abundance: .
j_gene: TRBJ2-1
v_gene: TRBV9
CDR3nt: TGTGCCAGCAGCGAAAGGGGGGATTCATACAATGAGCAGTTCTTC
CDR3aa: CASSERGDSYNEQFF

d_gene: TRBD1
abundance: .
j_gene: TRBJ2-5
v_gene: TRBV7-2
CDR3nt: TGTGCCAGCAGCGCATCCGGGACAGGGGGCCAAGAGACCCAGTACTTC
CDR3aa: CASSASGTGGQETQYF

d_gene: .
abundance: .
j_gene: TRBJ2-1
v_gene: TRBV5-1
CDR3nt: TGCGCCAGCAGCACCGACAGAGAGCAGTTCTTC
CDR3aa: CASSTDREQFF

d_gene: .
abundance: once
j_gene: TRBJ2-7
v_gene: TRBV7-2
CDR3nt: TGTGCCAGCAGCCCCCAGGGAATCTACGAGCAGTACTTC
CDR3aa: CASSPQGIYEQYF

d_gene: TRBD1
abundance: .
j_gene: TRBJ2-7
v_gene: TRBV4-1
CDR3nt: TGCGCCAGCAGCCAAGTACGGGGAGGGACAGGGTACTACGAGCAGTACTTC
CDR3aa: CASSQVRGGTGYYEQYF

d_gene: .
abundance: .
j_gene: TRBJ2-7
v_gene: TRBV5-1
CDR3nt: TGCGCCAGCAGCTTGGATTCTGGACAAGGGTACGAGCAGTACTTC
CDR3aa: CASSLDSGQGYEQYF

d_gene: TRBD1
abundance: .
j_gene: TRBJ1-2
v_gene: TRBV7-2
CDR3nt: TGTGCCAGCAGTCGGGGGGGACAGATGAACTATGGCTACACCTTC
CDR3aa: CASSRGGQMNYGYTF

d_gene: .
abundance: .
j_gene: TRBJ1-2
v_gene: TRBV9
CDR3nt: TGTGCCAGCAGCCCTCGCCCACAGGGAAGTGGGGCAAACTATGGCTACACCTTC
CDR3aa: CASSPRPQGSGANYGYTF

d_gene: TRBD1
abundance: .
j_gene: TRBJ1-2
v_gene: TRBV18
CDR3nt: TGTGCCAGCTCACCAAAAACTCCCGCAGGGGGCAGCTATGGCTACACCTTC
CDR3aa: CASSPKTPAGGSYGYTF

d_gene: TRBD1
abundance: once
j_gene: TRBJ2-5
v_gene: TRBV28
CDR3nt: TGTGCCAGCAGTTCACCCTCAGGGGGTCCCCAAGAGACCCAGTACTTC
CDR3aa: CASSSPSGGPQETQYF

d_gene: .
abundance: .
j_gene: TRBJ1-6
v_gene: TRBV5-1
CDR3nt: TGCGCCAGCAGCTTGGACCCAGCCGGGGATAATTCACCCCTCCACTTT
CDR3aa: CASSLDPAGDNSPLHF

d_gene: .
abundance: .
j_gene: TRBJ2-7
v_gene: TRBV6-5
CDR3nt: TGTGCCAGCAGCTCAATTCCCCAGGGGACCGAGCAGTACTTC
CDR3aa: CASSSIPQGTEQYF

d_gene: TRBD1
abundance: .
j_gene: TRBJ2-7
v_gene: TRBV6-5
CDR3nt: TGTGCCAGCAGTTACTGGACAGGGGGCGCGTCGGAGCAGTACTTC
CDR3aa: CASSYWTGGASEQYF

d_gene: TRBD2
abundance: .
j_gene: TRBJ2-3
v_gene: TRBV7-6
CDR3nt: TGTGCCAGCAGCTTATTTACGGGAGGGAGCACAGATACGCAGTATTTT
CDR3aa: CASSLFTGGSTDTQYF

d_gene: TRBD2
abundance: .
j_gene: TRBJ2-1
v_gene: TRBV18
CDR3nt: TGTGCCAGCTCGCGATCTAGCGGGGACGGTAATGAGCAGTTCTTC
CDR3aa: CASSRSSGDGNEQFF

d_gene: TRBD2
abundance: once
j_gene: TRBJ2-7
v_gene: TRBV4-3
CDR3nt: TGCGCCAGCAGCCAAGATCTGCTAGGGCTAGCGGGTAAAGAAGACTACGAGCAGTACTTC
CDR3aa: CASSQDLLGLAGKEDYEQYF

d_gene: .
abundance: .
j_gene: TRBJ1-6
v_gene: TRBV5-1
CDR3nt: TGCGCCAGCAGCCCAGAACGGAGCTCCTATAATTCACCCCTCCACTTT
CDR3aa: CASSPERSSYNSPLHF

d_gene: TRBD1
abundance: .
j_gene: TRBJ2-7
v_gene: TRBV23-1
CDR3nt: TGCGCCACCCAAGGGACAGTTGTTCCCTACGAGCAGTACTTC
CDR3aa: CATQGTVVPYEQYF

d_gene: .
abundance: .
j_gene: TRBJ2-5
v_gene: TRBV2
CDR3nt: TGTGCCAGCAGTACCTTATTGGGGGTGGAGACCCAGTACTTC
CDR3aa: CASSTLLGVETQYF

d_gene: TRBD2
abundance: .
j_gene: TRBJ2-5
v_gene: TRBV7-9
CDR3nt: TGTGCCAGCAGCCCAGGGACTAGCGGGGGGGTGAAGGAGACCCAGTACTTC
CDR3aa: CASSPGTSGGVKETQYF

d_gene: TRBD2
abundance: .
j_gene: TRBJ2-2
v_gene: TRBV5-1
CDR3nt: TGCGCCAGCAGCAAGACTAGCGGGAGTCCCACCGGGGAGCTGTTTTTT
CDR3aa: CASSKTSGSPTGELFF

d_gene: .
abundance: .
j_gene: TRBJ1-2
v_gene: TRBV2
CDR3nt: TGTGCCAGCAGTGAAGTAGGAGCGAGCCATGGCTACACCTTC
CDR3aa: CASSEVGASHGYTF

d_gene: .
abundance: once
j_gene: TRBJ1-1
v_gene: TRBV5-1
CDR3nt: TGCGCCAGCAGCTTGTTAGGGGAGGGCACTGAAGCTTTCTTT
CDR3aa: CASSLLGEGTEAFF

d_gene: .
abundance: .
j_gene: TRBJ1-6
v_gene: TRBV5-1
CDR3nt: TGCGCCAGCAGCTTGGACGGTGCTATATCGAATTCACCCCTCCACTTT
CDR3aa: CASSLDGAISNSPLHF

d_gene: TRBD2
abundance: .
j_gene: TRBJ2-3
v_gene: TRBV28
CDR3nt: TGTGCCAGCTCTAGCGGTAGCACAGATACGCAGTATTTT
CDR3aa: CASSSGSTDTQYF

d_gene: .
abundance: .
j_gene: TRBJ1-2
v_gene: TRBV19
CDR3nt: TGTGCCAGTAGTAATGCGGGGGTCTATGGCTACACCTTC
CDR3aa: CASSNAGVYGYTF

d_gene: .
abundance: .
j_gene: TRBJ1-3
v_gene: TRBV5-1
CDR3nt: TGCGCCAGCAGCCCTGGAGGGGCACAGGGAAGCTCTGGAAACACCATATATTTT
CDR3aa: CASSPGGAQGSSGNTIYF

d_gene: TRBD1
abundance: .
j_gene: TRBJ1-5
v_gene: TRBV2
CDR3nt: TGTGCCAGCACCGCAGGGGGCGGACAGCCCCAGCATTTT
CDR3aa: CASTAGGGQPQHF

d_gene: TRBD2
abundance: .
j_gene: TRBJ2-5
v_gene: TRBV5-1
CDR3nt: TGCGCCAGCAGCTTGGGACTAGCGGGTGGAGTAGAGACCCAGTACTTC
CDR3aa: CASSLGLAGGVETQYF

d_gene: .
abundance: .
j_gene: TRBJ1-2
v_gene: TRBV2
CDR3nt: TGTGCCAGCCTTAGGGAGGAGACATTAAACTATGGCTACACCTTC
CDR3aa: CASLREETLNYGYTF

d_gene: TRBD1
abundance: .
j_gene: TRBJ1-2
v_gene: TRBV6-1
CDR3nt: TGTGCCAGCAGACAGACGGACAGGGCTGGCTACACCTTC
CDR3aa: CASRQTDRAGYTF

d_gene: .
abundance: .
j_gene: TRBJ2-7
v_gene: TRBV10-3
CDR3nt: TGTGCCATCAGGAAGGGAGGAGGGGGGGGACAGGTGATCTACGAGCAGTACTTC
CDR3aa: CAIRKGGGGGQVIYEQYF

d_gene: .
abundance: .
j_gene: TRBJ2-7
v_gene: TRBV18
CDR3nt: TGTGCCAGCTCACCACGGGACAATTCCTACGAGCAGTACTTC
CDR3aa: CASSPRDNSYEQYF

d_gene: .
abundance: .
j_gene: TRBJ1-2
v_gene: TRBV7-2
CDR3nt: TGTGCCAGCAGCTTCTCAGGACAGAGCTATGGCTACACCTTC
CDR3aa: CASSFSGQSYGYTF

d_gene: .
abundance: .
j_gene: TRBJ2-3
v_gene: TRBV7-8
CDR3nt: TGTGCCAGCAGCTTCGGGGGTCGGGTCACAGATACGCAGTATTTT
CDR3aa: CASSFGGRVTDTQYF

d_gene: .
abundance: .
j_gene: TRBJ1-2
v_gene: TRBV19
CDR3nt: TGTGCCAGTAGGCCGGGACACCAGTCCGCTAACTATGGCTACACCTTC
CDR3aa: CASRPGHQSANYGYTF

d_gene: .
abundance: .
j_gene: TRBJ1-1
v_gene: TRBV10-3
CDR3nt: TGTGCCATCAGTGACCCCACCGGACGGGAAGCTTTCTTT
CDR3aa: CAISDPTGREAFF

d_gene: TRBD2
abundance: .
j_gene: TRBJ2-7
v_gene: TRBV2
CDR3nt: TGTGCCAGCGACCGACTAGCGGGAAGCGAGCAGTACTTC
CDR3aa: CASDRLAGSEQYF

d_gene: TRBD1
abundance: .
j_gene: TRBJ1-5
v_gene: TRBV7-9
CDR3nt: TGTGCCAGCAGCGGAGACGACAGGGGAAGCAATCAGCCCCAGCATTTT
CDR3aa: CASSGDDRGSNQPQHF

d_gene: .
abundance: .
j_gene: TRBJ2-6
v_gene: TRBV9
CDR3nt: TGTGCCAGCAGAGAGGACGGAGCTGGGGCCAACGTCCTGACTTTC
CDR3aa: CASREDGAGANVLTF

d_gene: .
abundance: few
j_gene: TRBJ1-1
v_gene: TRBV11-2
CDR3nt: TGTGCCAGCAGCCCCCGGAGGGAACGCTCGAACACTGAAGCTTTCTTT
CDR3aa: CASSPRRERSNTEAFF

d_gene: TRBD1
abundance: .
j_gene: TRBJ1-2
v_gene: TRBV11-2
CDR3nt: TGTGCCAGCAGGACCACAGGGGACTCGGACTATGGCTACACCTTC
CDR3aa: CASRTTGDSDYGYTF

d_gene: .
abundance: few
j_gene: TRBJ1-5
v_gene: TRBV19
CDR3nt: TGTGCCAGTAGGGGACCCAATCAGCCCCAGCATTTT
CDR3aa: CASRGPNQPQHF

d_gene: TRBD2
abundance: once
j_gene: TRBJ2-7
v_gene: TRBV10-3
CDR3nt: TGTGCCGCCACGTCGGGACTAGCGGAGAAGGGCGAGCAGTACTTC
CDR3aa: CAATSGLAEKGEQYF

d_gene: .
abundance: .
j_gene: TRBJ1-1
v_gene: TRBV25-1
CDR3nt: TGTGCCAGCAGTGAAACCCGCCCCCTCGGGGGGACTGAAGCTTTCTTT
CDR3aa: CASSETRPLGGTEAFF

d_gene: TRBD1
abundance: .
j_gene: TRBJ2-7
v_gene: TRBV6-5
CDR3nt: TGTGCCAGCAAAAGGGGGACAGGGCGCTACGAGCAGTACTTC
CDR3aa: CASKRGTGRYEQYF

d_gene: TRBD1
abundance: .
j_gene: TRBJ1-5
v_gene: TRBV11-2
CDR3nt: TGTGCCAGCAGCTCCGACAGGGGTCAGCCCCAGCATTTT
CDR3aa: CASSSDRGQPQHF

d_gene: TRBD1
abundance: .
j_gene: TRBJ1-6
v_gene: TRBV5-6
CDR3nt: TGTGCCAGCAGCTCAAACAGGGGCAATTCACCCCTCCACTTT
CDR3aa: CASSSNRGNSPLHF

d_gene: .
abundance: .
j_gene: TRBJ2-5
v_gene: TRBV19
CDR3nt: TGTGCCAGTAGTACAGCGGAAGAGACCCAGTACTTC
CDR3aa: CASSTAEETQYF